The 18 T cell receptor beta chains below all came from one sample that was sequenced in a study of cytomegalovirus exposure and HLA in healthy donors. PCR employed 60 Vbeta and 13 Jbeta primers. Clones were sequenced by immunoSEQ multiplex PCR, and TCRdb holds only the in-frame ones, with some missing. The top ten clones hold approximately 1.8% of a sample with fewer than 200,000 clones, about 70% of them seen once. Sequencing used PBMCs. Receptor source: a woman in her thirties in good health and CMV-seronegative.

The V call is TRBV7-2, the J call TRBJ2-5, with D possibly matching TRBD1 (6 bases). Trimming left V 5 bases short and J 9 bases short, with 10 bases between. Germline-derived CDR1 and CDR2 are SGHTA and FQGNSA. This CDR3 is 11 amino acids long. The CDR3 reads CASSPSGAQYF. CDR3 sequence (DNA): TGTGCCAGCAGCCCCTCAGGGGCCCAGTACTTC.

The V and J genes are TRBV6-6 and TRBJ1-6, with a weak D call TRBD1 (5 bases). This CDR3 region has 13 residues. The V gene lost 8 bases and the J gene lost 10 bases, with 15 bases spanning the gap. Germline CDR1 reads MNHNY; CDR2 reads SVGAGI (reference sequence). The CDR3 protein is CASGARVGSPLHF. In DNA form, the CDR3 reads TGTGCCAGCGGGGCTAGGGTAGGATCACCCCTCCACTTT.

The chain has TRBV5-4 and TRBJ2-1; D possibly corresponds to TRBD2 (6 bases). The CDR3 is 13 residues long. Trimming took 10 bases from V and 7 from J, leaving 18 bases between them. Looked up from germline, CDR1 is SGHNT and CDR2 is YYREEE (reference sequence). In DNA, the CDR3 is TGTGCCCGAGGCAGCGCGGGACGAAATGAGCAGTTCTTC. Translating gives CARGSAGRNEQFF.

In its sample, this clone was seen a few times. This sample includes further DNA sequences coding for the same CDR3. This chain uses TRBV2 with TRBJ1-2; maybe TRBD1 (5 bases). This CDR3 comprises 14 residues. V gave up 6 bases and J gave up 0 bases, with 11 bases separating them. In germline, CDR1 is SNHLY, CDR2 FYNNEI. For the CDR3, the DNA is TGTGCCAGCAGCGGGGGACGGGCTAACTATGGCTACACCTTC. Amino acid sequence: CASSGGRANYGYTF. Together with reference TRBV2 and TRBJ1-2, the CDR3 gives the full variable domain: EPEVTQTPSHQVTQMGQEVILRCVPISNHLYFYWYRQILGQKVEFLVSFYNNEISEKSEIFDDQFSVERPDGSNFTLKIRSTKLEDSAMYFCASSGGRANYGYTFGSGTRLTVV.

The rearrangement joins TRBV19 to TRBJ2-7, with D perhaps TRBD1 (7 bases). V shed 7 bases and J shed 3 bases, with 22 bases lying between them. The CDR3 contains 16 residues. CDR1 LNHDA and CDR2 SQIVND come from the germline V gene (reference sequence). CDR3 coding DNA: TGTGCCAGTACCACCCCCGGCCAGGGGGGAGGCTACGAGCAGTACTTC. It specifies CASTTPGQGGGYEQYF.

DNA of the CDR3: TGCAGCGTTGGACAGGGGGCGGGGGGGGAGCTGTTTTTT. As protein: CSVGQGAGGELFF. The genes are TRBV29-1 and TRBJ2-2; 10 bases agree with TRBD1. The CDR3 is 13 amino acids. CDR1 is SQVTM, CDR2 ANQGSEA, per germline. J gave up 8 bases and V 4 bases, and 4 bases lay outside the gene matches.

The CDR3 loop reads CAHPRGGGTEAFF. The CDR3 coding sequence is TGTGCCCACCCCCGGGGAGGCGGCACTGAAGCTTTCTTT. This rearrangement joins TRBV2 to TRBJ1-1, with no clear D. This CDR3 region has 13 residues. Germline lookup yields CDR1 SNHLY and CDR2 FYNNEI. V lost 11 bases, J lost 4 bases, and 17 bases lay in between. Supplemented by reference TRBV2 and TRBJ1-1, the full variable domain reads EPEVTQTPSHQVTQMGQEVILRCVPISNHLYFYWYRQILGQKVEFLVSFYNNEISEKSEIFDDQFSVERPDGSNFTLKIRSTKLEDSAMYFCAHPRGGGTEAFFGQGTRLTVV.

V gene TRBV6-6 combines with J gene TRBJ1-5; a possible D gene is TRBD1 (5 bases). V was pared by 7 bases and J by 0 bases, with 13 bases between. The germline V gene encodes CDR1 MNHNY and CDR2 SVGAGI (reference sequence). The CDR3 extends over 15 amino acids. The CDR3 sequence: CASKPGDYSNQPQHF. As DNA, the CDR3 is TGTGCCAGCAAACCGGGGGATTATAGCAATCAGCCCCAGCATTTT.

The gene calls are TRBV19 and TRBJ1-1, with 12 bases that match TRBD1. The V segment lost 6 bases and the J segment 0 bases; nucleotides outside the gene matches: 5. The germline V gene has CDR1 LNHDA and CDR2 SQIVND (reference sequence). The CDR3 is made up of 16 amino acids. CDR3 loop: CASRTGTGGLNTEAFF. CDR3 DNA: TGTGCCAGTAGGACCGGGACAGGGGGCCTGAACACTGAAGCTTTCTTT.

The chain uses TRBV19 and TRBJ2-1; unclear D gene. From germline, CDR1 is LNHDA and CDR2 SQIVND (reference sequence). This CDR3 contains 15 residues. The germline V and J ends were trimmed by 1 base and 1 base, with 8 bases remaining between them. The CDR3 loop is CASSIGGISYNEQFF. The CDR3 nucleotides read TGTGCCAGTAGTATAGGAGGAATTTCCTACAATGAGCAGTTCTTC. Together with reference TRBV19 and TRBJ2-1, the CDR3 gives the full variable domain: DGGITQSPKYLFRKEGQNVTLSCEQNLNHDAMYWYRQDPGQGLRLIYYSQIVNDFQKGDIAEGYSVSREKKESFPLTVTSAQKNPTAFYLCASSIGGISYNEQFFGPGTRLTVL.

This clone was observed once. The rearrangement uses TRBV2 and TRBJ2-1, with D possibly being TRBD2 (5 bases). This CDR3 is 13 amino acids long. Germline CDR1 reads SNHLY; CDR2 reads FYNNEI. The V and J ends lost 9 bases and 1 base respectively, with 10 bases between them. This CDR3 reads CASRERSYNEQFF. In DNA, the CDR3 is TGTGCCAGTCGAGAGCGGTCCTACAATGAGCAGTTCTTC.

In its sample, this clone was seen once. This chain links TRBV2 with TRBJ1-5; tentative D call: TRBD1 (5 bases). The V gene lost 3 bases and the J gene lost 6 bases, with 12 bases spanning the gap. The germline V gene has CDR1 SNHLY and CDR2 FYNNEI. The length of the CDR3 is 14 residues. CDR3 nucleotide sequence: TGTGCCAGCAGTGATCAGGGTATACCTCAGCCCCAGCATTTT. Protein product: CASSDQGIPQPQHF.

This clone was seen a handful of times. This chain links TRBV2 with TRBJ1-4; D is undetermined. The CDR3 length is 16 residues. Per germline, CDR1 SNHLY and CDR2 FYNNEI. V shed 4 bases and J shed 3 bases, with 15 bases lying between them. DNA of the CDR3: TGTGCCAGCAGTGCCATCGGGAGGGCGGCTAATGAAAAACTGTTTTTT. It encodes CASSAIGRAANEKLFF.

The genes are TRBV2 and TRBJ1-5, with D tentatively TRBD1 (6 bases). The V end was cut by 4 bases, the J end by 5 bases, with 12 bases between. CDR1 SNHLY and CDR2 FYNNEI come from the germline V gene. The CDR3 covers 14 residues. This CDR3 is CASSVGQGYQPQHF. DNA of the CDR3: TGTGCCAGCAGTGTCGGGCAGGGGTATCAGCCCCAGCATTTT.

The chain couples TRBV7-2 to TRBJ2-1, with TRBD1 identical over 7 bases. The CDR3 is 15 residues long. Germline assignment: CDR1 SGHTA and CDR2 FQGNSA. V lost 1 base to trimming and J lost 4 bases; unmatched junction nucleotides: 4. CDR3 in DNA: TGTGCCAGCAGCTTAGGACAGGGACCTTACAATGAGCAGTTCTTC. Amino acids: CASSLGQGPYNEQFF.

Of note for this clone: The germline gene is not matched at one end of the junction; a read error may be the cause. In DNA, the CDR3 is TGTTCCAGCAGCGCCAAACTAGCGGGAGGTTACAATGAGCAGTTCTTC. Protein sequence: CSSSAKLAGGYNEQFF. This chain joins TRBV7-9 and TRBJ2-1, with 12 bases identical to TRBD2. The germline gives CDR1 SEHNR, CDR2 FQNEAQ (reference sequence). The length of the CDR3 is 16 residues.

This clone was observed once. The V and J genes are TRBV9 and TRBJ1-2; the D gene is possibly TRBD1 (5 bases). The CDR3 is 15 amino acids. Germline assignment: CDR1 SGDLS and CDR2 YYNGEE. V lost 2 bases and J 2 bases, leaving 13 bases between the germline ends. CDR3 protein: CASSVELGPNYGYTF. CDR3 sequence (DNA): TGTGCCAGCAGCGTCGAGTTGGGGCCCAACTATGGCTACACCTTC.

The J gene is TRBJ1-2, the V gene TRBV4-2; D perhaps matches TRBD1 (5 bases). From germline, CDR1 is LGHNA and CDR2 YNFKEQ. The CDR3 extends over 15 amino acids. The germline V and J ends were trimmed by 6 bases and 7 bases, with 21 bases remaining between them. This CDR3 is CASSHHSGPAFGYTF. The CDR3 DNA reads as TGTGCCAGCAGTCATCATTCAGGGCCCGCTTTTGGCTACACCTTC.